Listed below are T cell receptor beta chains from one sample, sequenced in a study of T cells in Graves' hyperthyroidism and ophthalmopathy. TCRdb ran MiXCR on the multiplex PCR reads and lists one entry per CDR3 protein. The sample has roughly 290,000 distinct CDR3 sequences, 15% to 20% seen once. The specimen was blood. The receptors stem from a woman aged 60-70 years with Graves' ophthalmopathy. CDR3s include the opening cysteine and the closing phenylalanine or tryptophan. A D gene is named only where the DNA matches it firmly. Some rows have no size entry. The others give once, few or many, or a class for an expanded clone.

D gene | J gene | V gene | clone size | CDR3 DNA | CDR3 protein
- | TRBJ1-3 | TRBV7-2 | - | TGTGCCAGCAGCTTCTTTGGCGGAGGAAACACCATATATTTT | CASSFFGGGNTIYF
- | TRBJ2-1 | TRBV6-2/TRBV6-3 | - | TGTGCCAGCAGTTATTACTCAGACAATGAGCAGTTCTTC | CASSYYSDNEQFF
- | TRBJ2-1 | TRBV24-1 | - | TGTGCCACCAGTGACCCCGGGCAGGGGAGCTACAATGAGCAGTTCTTC | CATSDPGQGSYNEQFF
TRBD2 | TRBJ2-3 | TRBV4-2 | - | TGTGCCAGCAGCCAAGATGGGGCTAGCGGGAGCGGAACAGATACGCAGTATTTT | CASSQDGASGSGTDTQYF
TRBD2 | TRBJ2-7 | TRBV11-2 | - | TGTGCCAGCAGGGGGACTAGCGGGAGTAGCGAGCAGTACTTC | CASRGTSGSSEQYF
- | TRBJ2-1 | TRBV10-3 | many | TGTGCCATCAGTGAGTCCACCCCCAGAAATGAGCAGTTCTTC | CAISESTPRNEQFF
- | TRBJ2-7 | TRBV4-1 | few | TGCGCCAGCAGCCAAGAGTACGGAGGGGGCTACGAGCAGTACTTC | CASSQEYGGGYEQYF
TRBD2 | TRBJ2-3 | TRBV5-1 | many | TGCGCCAGCAGCTCGACTAGCGGGAGGGCCTCGGCGCAGTATTTT | CASSSTSGRASAQYF
- | TRBJ2-7 | TRBV20-1 | many | TGCAGTGCTAGTCGGGCGTTCTACGAGCAGTACTTC | CSASRAFYEQYF
TRBD1 | TRBJ1-6 | TRBV7-3 | many | TGTGCCAGCAGCCCTTCCGCAGGGGGCTCACCCCTCCACTTT | CASSPSAGGSPLHF
TRBD1 | TRBJ2-1 | TRBV4-3 | - | TGCGCCAGCAGCCAGGAGACAGGGTGGGATGAGCAGTTCTTC | CASSQETGWDEQFF
- | TRBJ2-3 | TRBV20-1 | many | TGCAGTGCTAGTGGAGCGGATTTCACAGATACGCAGTATTTT | CSASGADFTDTQYF
- | TRBJ1-5 | TRBV2 | many | TGTGCCAGCAGTGACAGGGGAAGGGATCAGCCCCAGCATTTT | CASSDRGRDQPQHF
- | TRBJ2-2 | TRBV5-1 | - | TGCGCCAGCAGCTTGGCTTCTAGTACGAACACCGGGGAGCTGTTTTTT | CASSLASSTNTGELFF
TRBD1 | TRBJ2-7 | TRBV29-1 | few | TGCAGCGTTGAAGGACAGGGCTCCCTCGAGCAGTACTTC | CSVEGQGSLEQYF
- | TRBJ1-1 | TRBV10-3 | many | TGTGCCATCAACATGAACACTGAAGCTTTCTTT | CAINMNTEAFF
- | TRBJ1-1 | TRBV6-1 | - | TGTGCCAGCAGTCGGTTTGACACTGAAGCTTTCTTT | CASSRFDTEAFF
- | TRBJ1-6 | TRBV20-1 | many | TGCAGTGCTCCCCGGGGGACAAGCAATTCACCCCTCCACTTT | CSAPRGTSNSPLHF
- | TRBJ2-3 | TRBV7-2 | many | TGTGCCAGTAGGAGGAGGAACCCGGAGTGGGCAGATACGCAGTATTTT | CASRRRNPEWADTQYF
- | TRBJ2-1 | TRBV7-9 | - | TGTGCCAGCAGTGGAACTGAGTGGGGCGCAACCTACAATGAGCAGTTCTTC | CASSGTEWGATYNEQFF
TRBD1 | TRBJ2-6 | TRBV28 | - | TGTGCCAGCAGTTTAGGGGGGGACAGGGGACGTCCGTACTTC | CASSLGGDRGRPYF
- | TRBJ2-2 | TRBV20-1 | few | TGCAGTGCTAGACATGACACCGGGGAGCTGTTTTTT | CSARHDTGELFF
- | TRBJ2-7 | TRBV7-6 | many | TGTGCCAGCAGCTCGACAACCGGGCCCTACGAGCAGTACTTC | CASSSTTGPYEQYF
- | TRBJ2-7 | TRBV20-1 | many | TGCAGTACTAGTCGTCCAGGGCTATACGAGCAGTACTTC | CSTSRPGLYEQYF
- | TRBJ1-1 | TRBV2 | many | TGTGCCAGCAGTGTTTGGGTAGACGTTGAAGCTTTCTTT | CASSVWVDVEAFF
- | TRBJ1-4 | TRBV5-1 | - | TGCGCCAGCAGCTTGGGACACCCGAACCTTAATGAAAAACTGTTTTTT | CASSLGHPNLNEKLFF
- | TRBJ2-5 | TRBV5-1 | few | TGCGCCAGCAGCTTGGATGGTACGGTTGAGACCCAGTACTTC | CASSLDGTVETQYF
- | TRBJ1-6 | TRBV6-1 | many | TGTGCCAGCAGTTACTACGGCAGCCGGCCCTATAATTCACCCCTCCACTTT | CASSYYGSRPYNSPLHF
TRBD1 | TRBJ2-6 | TRBV28 | few | TGTGCCACGCAATATCAGGGGGCTGGGGCCAACGTCCTGACTTTC | CATQYQGAGANVLTF
TRBD2 | TRBJ2-7 | TRBV28 | - | TGTGCCAGCAGTTCCCGACTAGCGGGAGGCACCTACGAGCAGTACTTC | CASSSRLAGGTYEQYF
TRBD2 | TRBJ2-3 | TRBV7-2 | - | TGTGCCAGCAGCCCTTTCTGGGGGGGAAGCACAGATACGCAGTATTTT | CASSPFWGGSTDTQYF
- | TRBJ2-2 | TRBV9 | many | TGTGCCAGCAGCGCAACAAGGGGAGGCGGGGAGCTGTTTTTT | CASSATRGGGELFF
TRBD2 | TRBJ2-3 | TRBV20-1 | few | TGCAGTGCTAGAGTTATACAGCGGGGGCAAAGGGCAGATACGCAGTATTTT | CSARVIQRGQRADTQYF
- | TRBJ2-7 | TRBV28 | many | TGTGCCAGCAGTTTAAACGGGGGCTACGAGCAGTACTTC | CASSLNGGYEQYF
- | TRBJ2-7 | TRBV3-1 | - | TGTGCCAGCACGATTGGCAGGGTCTACGAGCAGTACTTC | CASTIGRVYEQYF
TRBD1 | TRBJ2-4 | TRBV29-1 | many | TGCAGCGTTGAGAGTTGGGACAGGGTCGCTGCCAAAAACATTCAGTACTTC | CSVESWDRVAAKNIQYF
TRBD2 | TRBJ2-1 | TRBV29-1 | - | TGCAGCGTGACCCCCCCTCCGGGACTAGCGTCTCACTACTACAATGAGCAGTTCTTC | CSVTPPPGLASHYYNEQFF
TRBD2 | TRBJ2-5 | TRBV12-5 | many | TGTGCTAGTGGTTTGGCCCACGGGGGGGCCCGAGAGACCCAGTACTTC | CASGLAHGGARETQYF
- | TRBJ2-7 | TRBV2 | many | TGTGCCAGCATGGTGGGGGAGTGGTGGGAGCAGTACTTC | CASMVGEWWEQYF
TRBD1 | TRBJ2-7 | TRBV7-2 | many | TGTGCCAGCAGCCGACAGGGACAGACCTACGAGCAGTACTTC | CASSRQGQTYEQYF
- | TRBJ1-5 | TRBV4-2 | - | TGTGCCAGCAGCCAAGATGGGTATACCAGCAATCAGCCCCAGCATTTT | CASSQDGYTSNQPQHF
- | TRBJ2-2 | TRBV18 | few | TGTGCCAGCTCACCACCGTCACAGGGGAACACCGGGGAGCTGTTTTTT | CASSPPSQGNTGELFF
- | TRBJ2-7 | TRBV28 | few | TGTGCCAGCAGGTCCGACAGTTTAGGTGCGGCGTACGAGCAGTACTTC | CASRSDSLGAAYEQYF
- | TRBJ2-7 | TRBV7-6 | few | TGTGCCAGCAGCTTAGTCAGGCAGGCCAGGGGGGTCGAGCAGTACTTC | CASSLVRQARGVEQYF
TRBD1 | TRBJ1-4 | TRBV20-1 | many | TGCAGTGCTAAGGACAGGGGAGGCGAAAAACTGTTTTTT | CSAKDRGGEKLFF
- | TRBJ2-1 | TRBV5-1 | - | TGCGCCAGCAGCTTTGGAAGCTCCTACAATGAGCAGTTCTTC | CASSFGSSYNEQFF
TRBD2 | TRBJ2-3 | TRBV10-3 | - | TGTGCCATACGGGGGGGCCTAAATACGCAGTATTTT | CAIRGGLNTQYF
TRBD2 | TRBJ2-7 | TRBV6-2/TRBV6-3 | many | TGTGCCAGCAGTTACTCGTCTGCCCAACTAGCGGGAGGGGCTTACGAGCAGTACTTC | CASSYSSAQLAGGAYEQYF
- | TRBJ2-7 | TRBV5-1 | few | TGCGCCAGCAGCACCGGGACTTATTCGGGGGAGCAGTACTTC | CASSTGTYSGEQYF
- | TRBJ2-5 | TRBV20-1 | many | TGCAGTGCTAGAGAGACAAAAGAGACCCAGTACTTC | CSARETKETQYF
TRBD1 | TRBJ2-6 | TRBV12-3/TRBV12-4 | - | TGTGCCAGCAGTCTGGGACAGTTCTCTGGGGCCAACGTCCTGACTTTC | CASSLGQFSGANVLTF
- | TRBJ2-7 | TRBV4-2 | few | TGTGCCAGCAGCCAATTAACTACCGAGCAGTACTTC | CASSQLTTEQYF
TRBD2 | TRBJ2-3 | TRBV20-1 | many | TGCAGTGCTAGGAGACTAGCGGGAGGGTCAGATACGCAGTATTTT | CSARRLAGGSDTQYF
- | TRBJ2-7 | TRBV11-2 | many | TGTGCCAGCAGCTTTCTCCAGAAAAACCTATTCGAGCAGTACTTC | CASSFLQKNLFEQYF
- | TRBJ2-3 | TRBV12-5 | few | TGTGCTAGTGGTCTTACCACAGATACGCAGTATTTT | CASGLTTDTQYF